This TCR beta chain originates from a study of cytomegalovirus exposure and HLA in healthy donors. Study observations and caveats: A later analysis linked around 15,000 TCR beta sequences to HLA alleles at 0.05 false discovery rate.

13 Jbeta primers and 60 Vbeta primers were used for the PCR. The data were produced by immunoSEQ multiplex PCR, yet TCRdb's version contains in-frame clones alone and is incomplete. The table includes roughly 140,000 clones, around 74% detected once. The germline CDR1 and CDR2 sequences are SEHNR and FQNEAQ (reference sequence). The CDR3 is 14 residues long. Trimming removed 4 bases from V and 5 bases from J; junction bases left unmatched: 6. With regard to this clone: Its antigen is unknown.

The clonotype comes from a man in his fifties in good health and CMV-seropositive. What was sequenced was PBMCs. The gene calls are TRBV7-9 and TRBJ2-5, with 8 bases aligning to TRBD1. The CDR3: CASSSDRARETQYF. CDR3 sequence (DNA): TGTGCCAGCAGCTCGGACAGGGCGAGGGAGACCCAGTACTTC.